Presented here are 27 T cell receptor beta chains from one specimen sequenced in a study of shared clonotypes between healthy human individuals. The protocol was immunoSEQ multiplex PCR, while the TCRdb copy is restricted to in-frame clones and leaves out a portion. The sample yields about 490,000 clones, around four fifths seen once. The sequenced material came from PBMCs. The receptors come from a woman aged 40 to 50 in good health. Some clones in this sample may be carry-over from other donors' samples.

This CDR3 reads CASSGQGLGVGELFF. The CDR3, as DNA: TGCGCCAGCAGTGGCCAGGGACTAGGTGTCGGGGAGCTGTTTTTT. The chain has TRBV5-1 and TRBJ2-2, with 8 bases that match TRBD2. J was trimmed by 7 bases and V by 5 bases; bases with no gene match: 10. CDR1 SGHRS and CDR2 YFSETQ come from the germline V gene. The length of the CDR3 is 15 residues.

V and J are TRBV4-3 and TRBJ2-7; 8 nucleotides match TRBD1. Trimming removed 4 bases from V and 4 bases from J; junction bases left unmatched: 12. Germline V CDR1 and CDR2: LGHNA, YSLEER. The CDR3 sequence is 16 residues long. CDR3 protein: CASSRWTGLGSYEQYF. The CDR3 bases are TGCGCCAGCAGCCGCTGGACAGGGCTAGGGTCTTACGAGCAGTACTTC.

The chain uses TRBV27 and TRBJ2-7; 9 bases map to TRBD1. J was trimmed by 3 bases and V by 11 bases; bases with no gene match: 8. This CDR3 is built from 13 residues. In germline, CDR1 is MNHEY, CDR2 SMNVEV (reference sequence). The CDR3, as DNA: TGTGCCGCCGGACAGGGGACGGTCTACGAGCAGTACTTC. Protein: CAAGQGTVYEQYF.

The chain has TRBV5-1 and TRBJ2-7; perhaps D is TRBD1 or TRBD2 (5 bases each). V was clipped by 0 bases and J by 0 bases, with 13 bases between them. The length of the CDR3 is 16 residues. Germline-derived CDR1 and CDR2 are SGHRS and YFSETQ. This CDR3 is CASSLGFGALSYEQYF. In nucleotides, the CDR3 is TGCGCCAGCAGCTTGGGGTTCGGGGCACTCTCCTACGAGCAGTACTTC.

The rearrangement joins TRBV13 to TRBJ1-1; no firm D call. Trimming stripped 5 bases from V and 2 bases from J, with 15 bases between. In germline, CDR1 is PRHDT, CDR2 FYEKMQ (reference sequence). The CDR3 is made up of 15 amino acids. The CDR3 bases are TGTGCCAGCAGCGATCCTATCGGGGTAAACACTGAAGCTTTCTTT. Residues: CASSDPIGVNTEAFF. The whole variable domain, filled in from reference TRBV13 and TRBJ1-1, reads AAGVIQSPRHLIKEKRETATLKCYPIPRHDTVYWYQQGPGQDPQFLISFYEKMQSDKGSIPDRFSAQQFSDYHSELNMSSLELGDSALYFCASSDPIGVNTEAFFGQGTRLTVV.

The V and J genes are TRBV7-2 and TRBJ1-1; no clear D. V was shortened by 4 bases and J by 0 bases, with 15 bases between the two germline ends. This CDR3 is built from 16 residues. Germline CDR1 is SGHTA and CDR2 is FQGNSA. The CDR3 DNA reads TGTGCCAGCAGCTCGCCTTTCAGTGAGATGAACACTGAAGCTTTCTTT. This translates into CASSSPFSEMNTEAFF.

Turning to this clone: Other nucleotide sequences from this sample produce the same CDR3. The CDR3 is CASSPRTGVQPQHF. CDR3 nucleotides: TGTGCCAGTAGTCCACGGACAGGGGTACAGCCCCAGCATTTT. The rearrangement joins TRBV19 to TRBJ1-5, with 9 bases fitting TRBD1. With V trimmed by 5 bases and J by 7 bases, 6 bases remained unmatched. CDR3 length: 14 amino acids. Germline CDR1 and CDR2: LNHDA and SQIVND (reference sequence).

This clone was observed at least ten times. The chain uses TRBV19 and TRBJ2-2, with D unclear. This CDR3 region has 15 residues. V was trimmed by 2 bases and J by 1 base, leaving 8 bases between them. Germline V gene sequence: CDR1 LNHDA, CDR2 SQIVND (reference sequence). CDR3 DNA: TGTGCCAGTAGTATAATGGCCAAGAACACCGGGGAGCTGTTTTTT. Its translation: CASSIMAKNTGELFF.

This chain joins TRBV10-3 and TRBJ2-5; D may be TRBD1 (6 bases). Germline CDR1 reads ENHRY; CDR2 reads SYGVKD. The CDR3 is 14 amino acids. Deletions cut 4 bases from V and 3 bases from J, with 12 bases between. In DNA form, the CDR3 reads TGTGCCATCAGTGTAGGACAGAACAAAGAGACCCAGTACTTC. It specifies CAISVGQNKETQYF.

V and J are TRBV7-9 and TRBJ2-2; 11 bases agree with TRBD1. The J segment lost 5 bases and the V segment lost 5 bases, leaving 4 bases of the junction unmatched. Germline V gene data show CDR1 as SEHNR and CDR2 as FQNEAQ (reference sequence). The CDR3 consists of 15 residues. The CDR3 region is CASSRTGGGTGELFF. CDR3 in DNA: TGTGCCAGCAGCCGGACAGGGGGCGGGACCGGGGAGCTGTTTTTT.

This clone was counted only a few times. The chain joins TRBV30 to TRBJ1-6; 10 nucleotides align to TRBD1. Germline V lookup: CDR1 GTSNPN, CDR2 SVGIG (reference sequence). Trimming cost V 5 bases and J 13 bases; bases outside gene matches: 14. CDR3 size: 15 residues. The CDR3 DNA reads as TGTGCCTGGGGGCGGTTCGTAGGGACAGGGGATCCCCTCCACTTT. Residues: CAWGRFVGTGDPLHF. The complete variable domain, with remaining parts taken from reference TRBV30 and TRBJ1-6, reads SQTIHQWPATLVQPVGSPLSLECTVEGTSNPNLYWYRQAAGRGLQLLFYSVGIGQISSEVPQNLSASRPQDRQFILSSKKLLLSDSGFYLCAWGRFVGTGDPLHFGNGTRLTVT.

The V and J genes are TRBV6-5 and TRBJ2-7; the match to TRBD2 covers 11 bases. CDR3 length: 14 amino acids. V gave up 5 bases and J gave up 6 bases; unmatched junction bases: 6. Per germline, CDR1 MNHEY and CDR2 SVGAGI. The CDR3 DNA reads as TGTGCCAGCAGTGAAACTAGCGGGAGTAGCGAGCAGTACTTC. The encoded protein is CASSETSGSSEQYF.

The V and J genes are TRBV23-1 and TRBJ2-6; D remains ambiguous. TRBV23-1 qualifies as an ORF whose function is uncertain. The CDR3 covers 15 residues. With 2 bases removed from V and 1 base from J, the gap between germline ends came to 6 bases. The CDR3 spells CASSQRVSGANVLTF. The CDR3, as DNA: TGCGCCAGCAGTCAAAGGGTATCTGGGGCCAACGTCCTGACTTTC.

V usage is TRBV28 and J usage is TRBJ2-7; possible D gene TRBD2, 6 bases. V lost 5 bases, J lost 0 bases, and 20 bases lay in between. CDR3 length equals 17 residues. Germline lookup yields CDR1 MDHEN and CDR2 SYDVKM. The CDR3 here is CASSLAGGRFTSYEQYF. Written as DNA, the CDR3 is TGTGCCAGCAGTCTCGCTGGGGGGAGGTTCACCTCCTACGAGCAGTACTTC.

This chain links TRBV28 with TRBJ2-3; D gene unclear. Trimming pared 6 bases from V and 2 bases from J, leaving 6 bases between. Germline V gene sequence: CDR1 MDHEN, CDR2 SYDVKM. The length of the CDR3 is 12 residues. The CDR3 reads CASRSPTDTQYF. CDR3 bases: TGTGCCAGCAGGTCACCCACAGATACGCAGTATTTT.

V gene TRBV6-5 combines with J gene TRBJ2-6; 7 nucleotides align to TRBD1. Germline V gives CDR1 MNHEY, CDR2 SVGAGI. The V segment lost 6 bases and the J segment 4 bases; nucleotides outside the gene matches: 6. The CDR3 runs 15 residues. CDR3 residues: CASRWDSSGANVLTF. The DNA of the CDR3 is TGTGCCAGCAGATGGGACAGTTCCGGGGCCAACGTCCTGACTTTC.

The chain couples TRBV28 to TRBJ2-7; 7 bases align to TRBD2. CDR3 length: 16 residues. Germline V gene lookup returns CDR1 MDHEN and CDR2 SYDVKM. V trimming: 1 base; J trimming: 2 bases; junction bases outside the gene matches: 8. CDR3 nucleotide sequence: TGTGCCAGCAGTTTATCGGGGGGAGGGTGGACCTACGAGCAGTACTTC. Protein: CASSLSGGGWTYEQYF.

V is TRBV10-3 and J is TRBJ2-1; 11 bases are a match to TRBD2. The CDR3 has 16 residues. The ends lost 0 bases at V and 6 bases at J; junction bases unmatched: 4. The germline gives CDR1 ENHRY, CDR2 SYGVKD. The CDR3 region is CAISESGLAVINEQFF. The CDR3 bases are TGTGCCATCAGTGAGTCGGGACTAGCGGTCATCAATGAGCAGTTCTTC.

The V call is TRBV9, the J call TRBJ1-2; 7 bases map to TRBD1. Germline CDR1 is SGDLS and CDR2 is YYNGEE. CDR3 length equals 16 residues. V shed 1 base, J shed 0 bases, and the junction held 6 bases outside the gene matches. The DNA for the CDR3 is TGTGCCAGCAGCGTACTGGACAGGCCCGCTAACTATGGCTACACCTTC. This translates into CASSVLDRPANYGYTF.

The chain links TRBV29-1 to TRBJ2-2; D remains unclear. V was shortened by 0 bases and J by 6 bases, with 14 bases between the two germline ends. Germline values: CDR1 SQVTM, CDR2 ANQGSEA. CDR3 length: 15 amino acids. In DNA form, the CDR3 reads TGCAGCGTTGAAGATGGCCCAGCTAGGGCCGGGGAGCTGTTTTTT. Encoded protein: CSVEDGPARAGELFF.

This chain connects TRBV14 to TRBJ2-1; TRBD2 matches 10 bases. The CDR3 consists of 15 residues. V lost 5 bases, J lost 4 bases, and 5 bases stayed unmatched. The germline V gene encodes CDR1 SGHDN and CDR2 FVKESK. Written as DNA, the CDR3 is TGTGCCAGCAGCGAGCTAGCGGGAGATTACAATGAGCAGTTCTTC. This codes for CASSELAGDYNEQFF.

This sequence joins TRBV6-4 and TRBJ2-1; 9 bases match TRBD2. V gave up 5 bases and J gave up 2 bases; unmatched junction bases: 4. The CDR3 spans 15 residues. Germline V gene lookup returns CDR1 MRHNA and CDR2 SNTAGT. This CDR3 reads CASSKVAGAYNEQFF. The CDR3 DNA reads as TGTGCCAGCAGTAAAGTAGCGGGAGCCTACAATGAGCAGTTCTTC.

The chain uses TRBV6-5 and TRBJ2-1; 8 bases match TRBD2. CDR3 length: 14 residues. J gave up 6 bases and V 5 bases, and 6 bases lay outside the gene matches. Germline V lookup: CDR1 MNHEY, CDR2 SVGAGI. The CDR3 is CASSGAGDRNEQFF. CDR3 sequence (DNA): TGTGCCAGCAGTGGAGCGGGAGATCGCAATGAGCAGTTCTTC.

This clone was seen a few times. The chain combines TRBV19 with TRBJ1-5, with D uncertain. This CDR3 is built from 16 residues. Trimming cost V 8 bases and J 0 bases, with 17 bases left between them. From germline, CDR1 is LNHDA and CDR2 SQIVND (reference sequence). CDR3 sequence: CASDHPPAASNQPQHF. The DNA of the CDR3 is TGTGCCAGTGACCACCCTCCGGCAGCTAGCAATCAGCCCCAGCATTTT.

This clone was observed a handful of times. The CDR3 DNA follows: TGTGCCAGCAGCCCATTCGGACAAGCGAGCGAGCCTGAAGCTTTCTTT. This codes for CASSPFGQASEPEAFF. The chain joins TRBV9 to TRBJ1-1, with a tentative D call TRBD1 (5 bases). Germline loops: CDR1 SGDLS, CDR2 YYNGEE. This CDR3 is 16 amino acids long. V was clipped by 4 bases and J by 6 bases, with 22 bases between them.

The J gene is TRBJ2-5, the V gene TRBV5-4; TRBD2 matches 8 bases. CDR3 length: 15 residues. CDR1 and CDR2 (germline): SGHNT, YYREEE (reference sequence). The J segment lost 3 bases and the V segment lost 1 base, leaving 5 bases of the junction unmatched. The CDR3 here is CASSLISGDKETQYF. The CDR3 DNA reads TGTGCCAGCAGCTTGATTAGCGGGGATAAAGAGACCCAGTACTTC.

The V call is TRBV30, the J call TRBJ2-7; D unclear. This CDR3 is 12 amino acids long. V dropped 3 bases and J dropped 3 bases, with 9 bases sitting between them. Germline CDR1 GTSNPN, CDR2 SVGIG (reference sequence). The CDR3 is CAWRHGDYEQYF. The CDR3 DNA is TGTGCCTGGAGACACGGAGACTACGAGCAGTACTTC.